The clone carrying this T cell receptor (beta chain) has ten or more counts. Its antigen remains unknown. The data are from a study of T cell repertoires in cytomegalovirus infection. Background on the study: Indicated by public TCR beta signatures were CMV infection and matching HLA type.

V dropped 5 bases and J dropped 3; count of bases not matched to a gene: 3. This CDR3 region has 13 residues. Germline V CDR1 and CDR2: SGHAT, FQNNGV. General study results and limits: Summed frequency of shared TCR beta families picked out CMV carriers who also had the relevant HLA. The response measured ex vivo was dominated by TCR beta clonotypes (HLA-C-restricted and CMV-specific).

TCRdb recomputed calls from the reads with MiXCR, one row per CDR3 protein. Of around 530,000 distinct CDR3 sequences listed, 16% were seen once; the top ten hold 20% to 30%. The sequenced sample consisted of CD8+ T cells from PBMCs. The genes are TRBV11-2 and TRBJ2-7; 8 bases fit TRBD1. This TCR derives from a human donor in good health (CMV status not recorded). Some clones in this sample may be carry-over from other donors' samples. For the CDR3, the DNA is TGTGCCAGCAGCCCGGACAGGGTCTACGAGCAGTACTTC. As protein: CASSPDRVYEQYF.